The 18 T cell receptor beta chains presented below share a single source sample, sequenced in a study of OX40 agonist ivuxolimab in advanced cancers. Clones were read by immunoSEQ multiplex PCR, and TCRdb kept only the in-frame ones, dropping some. The repertoire includes tens of thousands of clones, about 94% of them detected once, and about 18% sits in the top ten. The sequenced sample was CD4+ or CD8+ T cells sorted from blood, obtained in a trial of the OX40 agonist ivuxolimab. All receptors come from an adult with an advanced solid tumor such as melanoma, head and neck, liver or kidney cancer.

This rearrangement joins TRBV29-1 to TRBJ2-1; 7 bases align to TRBD2. CDR3 length: 15 residues. The germline V gene encodes CDR1 SQVTM and CDR2 ANQGSEA. Trimming took 2 bases from V and 3 from J; bases not matched to a gene: 7. The CDR3 DNA reads TGCAGCGTTGAATCTGTGGGACTAAGCTACAATGAGCAGTTCTTC. Residues: CSVESVGLSYNEQFF.

The chain is built from TRBV10-1 and TRBJ2-7; possible D gene TRBD1, 5 bases. This CDR3 has 12 amino acids. Germline V gene lookup returns CDR1 WNHNN and CDR2 SYGVQD (reference sequence). Trimming removed 6 bases at V and 2 bases at J, with 8 bases between. CDR3 loop: CASRTAPYEQYF. The CDR3 DNA reads TGCGCCAGCAGGACAGCCCCCTACGAGCAGTACTTC.

The chain is built from TRBV14 and TRBJ2-1; perhaps TRBD1 as D (5 bases). This CDR3 has 15 residues. V was pared by 0 bases and J by 2 bases, with 8 bases between. Germline CDR1 SGHDN, CDR2 FVKESK. The CDR3 reads CASSQDTGTYNEQFF. In DNA, the CDR3 is TGTGCCAGCAGCCAAGATACAGGCACCTACAATGAGCAGTTCTTC.

The V and J genes are TRBV9 and TRBJ2-3; D may be TRBD1 (5 bases). Germline V gene lookup returns CDR1 SGDLS and CDR2 YYNGEE. This CDR3 is built from 14 residues. Trimming cost V 0 bases and J 7 bases, with 12 bases left between them. CDR3 nucleotide sequence: TGTGCCAGCAGCGTAGGGGGCTCCGATCATACGCAGTATTTT. As protein: CASSVGGSDHTQYF.

This chain connects TRBV27 to TRBJ2-7; D not resolved. Germline lookup yields CDR1 MNHEY and CDR2 SMNVEV (reference sequence). This CDR3 has 13 amino acids. Trimming shortened V by 3 bases and J by 1 base, and 7 bases separated the two germline ends. CDR3 coding DNA: TGTGCCAGCAGTTTCGCCCTATCCTACGAGCAGTACTTC. This translates into CASSFALSYEQYF.

The CDR3 nucleotides read TGTGCCAGCAGTTACGGGGGTTACACTGAAGCTTTCTTT. The encoded protein is CASSYGGYTEAFF. The chain joins TRBV6-5 to TRBJ1-1, with D possibly matching TRBD1 (5 bases). Germline V gene data show CDR1 as MNHEY and CDR2 as SVGAGI. Between the trimmed V and J ends, which lost 2 bases and 3 bases, there was a span of 7 bases. The CDR3 is 13 residues long.

The chain recombines TRBV28 with TRBJ2-7; 9 bases map to TRBD1. Trimming at V came to 7 bases and at J to 3 bases, leaving 4 bases not matched to a gene. CDR3 length equals 13 residues. Looked up from germline, CDR1 is MDHEN and CDR2 is SYDVKM. In DNA, the CDR3 is TGTGCCAGCACTGGGACAGGGCTCTACGAGCAGTACTTC. Translating gives CASTGTGLYEQYF. The whole variable domain, remainder taken from reference TRBV28 and TRBJ2-7, is DVKVTQSSRYLVKRTGEKVFLECVQDMDHENMFWYRQDPGLGLRLIYFSYDVKMKEKGDIPEGYSVSREKKERFSLILESASTNQTSMYLCASTGTGLYEQYFGPGTRLTVT.

The DNA for the CDR3 is TGTGCCAGCAGACCACAGGGAGCCTACGAGCAGTACTTC. Translated: CASRPQGAYEQYF. V usage is TRBV7-9 and J usage is TRBJ2-7, with D possibly TRBD1 on 6 matching bases. Trimming took off 6 bases at V and 2 bases at J, with 11 bases between the two ends. The CDR3 is made up of 13 amino acids. In germline, CDR1 is SEHNR, CDR2 FQNEAQ (reference sequence).

This chain uses TRBV28 with TRBJ2-2; tentative D call: TRBD1 (6 bases). Germline lookup yields CDR1 MDHEN and CDR2 SYDVKM. This CDR3 is 16 amino acids long. V was pared by 5 bases and J by 3 bases, with 16 bases between. The CDR3 region is CASSPSTGIDTGELFF. Written as DNA, the CDR3 is TGTGCCAGCAGTCCGAGTACAGGGATCGACACCGGGGAGCTGTTTTTT.

The chain has TRBV7-2 and TRBJ2-2; 7 bases are a match to TRBD1. Germline V CDR1 and CDR2: SGHTA, FQGNSA. CDR3 length equals 14 residues. V shed 0 bases, J shed 6 bases, and the junction held 1 base outside the gene matches. CDR3: CASSLARGPGELFF. DNA for the CDR3: TGTGCCAGCAGCTTAGCGAGGGGGCCCGGGGAGCTGTTTTTT.

The chain has TRBV28 and TRBJ1-5; a weak D match, TRBD1 (5 bases). The CDR3 runs 13 residues. CDR1 is MDHEN, CDR2 SYDVKM, per germline. V was trimmed by 1 base and J by 6 bases, leaving 7 bases between them. The CDR3 region is CASSLLQGQPQHF. DNA of the CDR3: TGTGCCAGCAGTTTATTGCAGGGTCAGCCCCAGCATTTT.

The V call is TRBV11-2, the J call TRBJ2-3; 8 bases are a match to TRBD2. Germline V gives CDR1 SGHAT, CDR2 FQNNGV. Losses at the gene ends were 1 base for V and 5 bases for J; bases not matched to a gene: 8. There are 16 residues in the CDR3. This CDR3 is CASSLVLREAGDTQYF. As DNA, the CDR3 is TGTGCCAGCAGCTTAGTGTTGCGGGAGGCAGGAGATACGCAGTATTTT.

The chain carries TRBV7-2 and TRBJ2-7; TRBD1 matches at 7 bases. This CDR3 is built from 19 residues. The germline V gene has CDR1 SGHTA and CDR2 FQGNSA. The V segment lost 5 bases and the J segment 4 bases; nucleotides outside the gene matches: 23. CDR3 sequence: CASSIGLGIRQGDPYEQYF. CDR3 nucleotide sequence: TGTGCCAGCAGCATAGGATTAGGGATTCGACAGGGCGATCCATACGAGCAGTACTTC.

The rearrangement links TRBV28 to TRBJ2-2; D is undetermined. Germline V gene lookup returns CDR1 MDHEN and CDR2 SYDVKM. Trimming cost V 3 bases and J 0 bases, with 14 bases left between them. The CDR3 is 17 residues long. The CDR3 nucleotides read TGTGCCAGCAGTTTGAACAACAGAATCACGAACACCGGGGAGCTGTTTTTT. This translates into CASSLNNRITNTGELFF.

This clone was picked up a small number of times. The V call is TRBV10-3, the J call TRBJ2-7; the D call may be TRBD1 or TRBD2 (5 bases each). V shed 2 bases and J shed 0 bases, with 11 bases lying between them. The CDR3 spans 15 residues. Germline V gene sequence: CDR1 ENHRY, CDR2 SYGVKD. The CDR3 coding sequence is TGTGCCATCAGTGAGCCGGGGCAGAGCTCCTACGAGCAGTACTTC. Translated, it gives CAISEPGQSSYEQYF.

This clone has only one observation. CDR3 nucleotide sequence: TGTGCCAGCAGCTTGGCCTCCGGACGGAACGAGCAGTACTTC. This translates into CASSLASGRNEQYF. This chain links TRBV5-6 with TRBJ2-7; D not certain. The V and J ends lost 0 bases and 5 bases respectively, with 12 bases between them. This CDR3 spans 14 amino acids. The germline gives CDR1 SGHDT, CDR2 YYEEEE.

The V gene is TRBV4-1, the J gene TRBJ2-2; 13 nucleotides match TRBD2. The CDR3 sequence is 18 residues long. The germline CDR1 and CDR2 sequences are MGHRA and YSYEKL. After removal of 3 bases from V and 3 bases from J, the junction contained 7 bases not matched to a gene. The DNA for the CDR3 is TGCGCCAGCAGCCAGTGGGGACTAGCGGGGCCATACACCGGGGAGCTGTTTTTT. Its translation is CASSQWGLAGPYTGELFF.

V usage is TRBV27 and J usage is TRBJ2-7, with 8 bases aligning to TRBD1. The CDR3 extends over 14 amino acids. Germline V gene lookup returns CDR1 MNHEY and CDR2 SMNVEV (reference sequence). V gave up 5 bases and J gave up 5 bases; unmatched junction bases: 8. This CDR3 reads CASSGTGTPHEQYF. CDR3 DNA: TGTGCCAGCAGTGGGACAGGAACTCCCCACGAGCAGTACTTC.